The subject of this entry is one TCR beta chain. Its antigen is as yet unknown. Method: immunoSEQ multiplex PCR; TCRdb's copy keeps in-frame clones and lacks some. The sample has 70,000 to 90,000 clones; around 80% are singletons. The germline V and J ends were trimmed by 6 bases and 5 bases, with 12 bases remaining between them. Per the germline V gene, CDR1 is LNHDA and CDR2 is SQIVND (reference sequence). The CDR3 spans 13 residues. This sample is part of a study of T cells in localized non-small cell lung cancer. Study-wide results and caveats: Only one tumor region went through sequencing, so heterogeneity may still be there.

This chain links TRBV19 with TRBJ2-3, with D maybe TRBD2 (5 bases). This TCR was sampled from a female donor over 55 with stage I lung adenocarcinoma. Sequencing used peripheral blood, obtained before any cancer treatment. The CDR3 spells CASRRVGIDTQYF. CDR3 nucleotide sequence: TGTGCCAGTAGGCGGGTGGGGATAGATACGCAGTATTTT. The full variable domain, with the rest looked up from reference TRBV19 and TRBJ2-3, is DGGITQSPKYLFRKEGQNVTLSCEQNLNHDAMYWYRQDPGQGLRLIYYSQIVNDFQKGDIAEGYSVSREKKESFPLTVTSAQKNPTAFYLCASRRVGIDTQYFGPGTRLTVL.